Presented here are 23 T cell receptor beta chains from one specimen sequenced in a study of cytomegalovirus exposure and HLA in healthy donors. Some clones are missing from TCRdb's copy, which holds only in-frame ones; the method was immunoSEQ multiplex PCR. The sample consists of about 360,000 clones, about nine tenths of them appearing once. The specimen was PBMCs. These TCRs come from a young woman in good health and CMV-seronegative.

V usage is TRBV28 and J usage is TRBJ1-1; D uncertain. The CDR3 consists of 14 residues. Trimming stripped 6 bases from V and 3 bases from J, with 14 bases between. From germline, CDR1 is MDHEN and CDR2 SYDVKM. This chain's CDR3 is CASSFTLSDTEAFF. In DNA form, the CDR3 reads TGTGCCAGCAGCTTCACTCTTTCGGACACTGAAGCTTTCTTT.

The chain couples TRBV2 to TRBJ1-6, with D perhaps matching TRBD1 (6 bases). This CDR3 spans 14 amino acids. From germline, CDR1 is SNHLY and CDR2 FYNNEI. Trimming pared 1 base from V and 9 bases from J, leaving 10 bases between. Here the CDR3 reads CASSEGGLLSPLHF. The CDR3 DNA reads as TGTGCCAGCAGTGAAGGGGGGCTGCTTTCACCCCTCCACTTT.

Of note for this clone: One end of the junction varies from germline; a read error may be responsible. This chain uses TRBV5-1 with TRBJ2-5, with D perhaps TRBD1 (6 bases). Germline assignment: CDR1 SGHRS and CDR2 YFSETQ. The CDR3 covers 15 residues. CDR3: CASSLVWGQREAQYF. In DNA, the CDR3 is TGCGCCAGCAGCTTGGTGTGGGGACAAAGAGAGGCCCAGTACTTC.

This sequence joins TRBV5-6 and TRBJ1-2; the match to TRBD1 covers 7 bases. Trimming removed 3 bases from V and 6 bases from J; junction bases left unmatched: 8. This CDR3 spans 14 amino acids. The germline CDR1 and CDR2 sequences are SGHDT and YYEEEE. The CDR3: CASSSEDRQDGYTF. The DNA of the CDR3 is TGTGCCAGCAGCTCCGAGGACAGGCAGGATGGCTACACCTTC.

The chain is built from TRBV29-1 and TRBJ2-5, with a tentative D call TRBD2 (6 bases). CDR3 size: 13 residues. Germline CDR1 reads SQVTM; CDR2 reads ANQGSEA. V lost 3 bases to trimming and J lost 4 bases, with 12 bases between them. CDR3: CSVEAGLAETQYF. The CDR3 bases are TGCAGCGTTGAGGCGGGGCTCGCAGAGACCCAGTACTTC.

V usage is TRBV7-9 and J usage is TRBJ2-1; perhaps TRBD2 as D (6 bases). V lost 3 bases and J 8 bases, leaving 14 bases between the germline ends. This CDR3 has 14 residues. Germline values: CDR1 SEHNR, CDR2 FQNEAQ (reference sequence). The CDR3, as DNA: TGTGCCAGCAGCTTCCCCCGCGGGGCCGATGAGCAGTTCTTC. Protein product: CASSFPRGADEQFF.

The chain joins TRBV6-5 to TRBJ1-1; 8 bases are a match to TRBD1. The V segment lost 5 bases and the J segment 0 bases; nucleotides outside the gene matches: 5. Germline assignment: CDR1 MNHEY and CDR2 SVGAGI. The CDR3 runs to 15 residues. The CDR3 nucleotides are TGTGCCAGCAGTACGGACAGGGAACTGAACACTGAAGCTTTCTTT. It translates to CASSTDRELNTEAFF.

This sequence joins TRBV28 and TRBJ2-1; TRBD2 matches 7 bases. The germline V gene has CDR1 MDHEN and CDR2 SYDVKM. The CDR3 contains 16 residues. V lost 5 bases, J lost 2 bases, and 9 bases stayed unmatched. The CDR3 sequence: CASSPRARETYNEQFF. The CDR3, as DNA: TGTGCCAGCAGTCCACGGGCGCGGGAGACCTACAATGAGCAGTTCTTC.

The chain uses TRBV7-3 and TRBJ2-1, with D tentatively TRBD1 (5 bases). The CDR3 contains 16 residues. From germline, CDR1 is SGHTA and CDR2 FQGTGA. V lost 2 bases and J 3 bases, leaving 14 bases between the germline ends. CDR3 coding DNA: TGTGCCAGCAGCTTATTTACCGGACAAGACTACAATGAGCAGTTCTTC. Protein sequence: CASSLFTGQDYNEQFF.

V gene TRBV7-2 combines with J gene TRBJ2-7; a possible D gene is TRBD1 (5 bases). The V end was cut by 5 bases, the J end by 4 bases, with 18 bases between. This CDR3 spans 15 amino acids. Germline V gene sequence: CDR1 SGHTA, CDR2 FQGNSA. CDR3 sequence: CASSPWPGAAYEQYF. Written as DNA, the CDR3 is TGTGCCAGCAGCCCATGGCCTGGGGCAGCATACGAGCAGTACTTC.

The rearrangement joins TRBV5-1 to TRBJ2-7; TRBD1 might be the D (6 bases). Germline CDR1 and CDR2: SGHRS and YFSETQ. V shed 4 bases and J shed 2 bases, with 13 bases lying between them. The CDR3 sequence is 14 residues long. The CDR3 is CASSMRTETYEQYF. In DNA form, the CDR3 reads TGCGCCAGCAGCATGAGGACAGAGACCTACGAGCAGTACTTC.

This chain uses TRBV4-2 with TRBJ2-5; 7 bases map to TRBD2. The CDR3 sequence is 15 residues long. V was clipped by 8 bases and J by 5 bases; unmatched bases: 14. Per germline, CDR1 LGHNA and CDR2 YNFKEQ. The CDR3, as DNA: TGTGCCAGCGGGGGGGTCGGGGAGGGAGGTGAGACCCAGTACTTC. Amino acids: CASGGVGEGGETQYF.

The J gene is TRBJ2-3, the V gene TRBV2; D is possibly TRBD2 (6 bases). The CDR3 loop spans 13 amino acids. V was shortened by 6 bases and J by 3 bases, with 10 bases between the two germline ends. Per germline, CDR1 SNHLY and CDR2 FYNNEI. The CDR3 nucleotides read TGTGCCAGCAGCCGGGACTTGACAGATACGCAGTATTTT. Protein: CASSRDLTDTQYF. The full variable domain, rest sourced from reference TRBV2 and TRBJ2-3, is EPEVTQTPSHQVTQMGQEVILRCVPISNHLYFYWYRQILGQKVEFLVSFYNNEISEKSEIFDDQFSVERPDGSNFTLKIRSTKLEDSAMYFCASSRDLTDTQYFGPGTRLTVL.

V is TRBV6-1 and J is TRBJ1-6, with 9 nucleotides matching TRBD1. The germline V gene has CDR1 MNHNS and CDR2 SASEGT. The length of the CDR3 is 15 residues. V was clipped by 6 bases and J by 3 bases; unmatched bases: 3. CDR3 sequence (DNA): TGTGCCAGCAGGCTGGACAGGGGCTATAATTCACCCCTCCACTTT. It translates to CASRLDRGYNSPLHF.

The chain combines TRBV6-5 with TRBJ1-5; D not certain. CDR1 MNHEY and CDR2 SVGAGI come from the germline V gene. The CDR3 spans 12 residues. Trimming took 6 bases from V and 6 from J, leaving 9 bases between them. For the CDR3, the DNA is TGTGCCAGCAGCCAAGGGAGTCAGCCCCAGCATTTT. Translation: CASSQGSQPQHF.

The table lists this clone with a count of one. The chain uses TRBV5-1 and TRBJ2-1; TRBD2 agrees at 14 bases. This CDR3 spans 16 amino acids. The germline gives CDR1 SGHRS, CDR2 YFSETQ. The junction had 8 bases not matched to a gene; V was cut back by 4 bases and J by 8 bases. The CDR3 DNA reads TGCGCCAGCAGCGCGACTAGCGGGGGGGCCTCGGATGAGCAGTTCTTC. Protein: CASSATSGGASDEQFF. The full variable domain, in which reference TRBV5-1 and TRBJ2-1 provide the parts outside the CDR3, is KAGVTQTPRYLIKTRGQQVTLSCSPISGHRSVSWYQQTPGQGLQFLFEYFSETQRNKGNFPGRFSGRQFSNSRSEMNVSTLELGDSALYLCASSATSGGASDEQFFGPGTRLTVL.

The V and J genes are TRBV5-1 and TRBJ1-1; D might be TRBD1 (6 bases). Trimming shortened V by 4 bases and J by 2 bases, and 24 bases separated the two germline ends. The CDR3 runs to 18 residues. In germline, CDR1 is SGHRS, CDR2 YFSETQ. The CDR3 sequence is CASSPLKGFRDTNTEAFF. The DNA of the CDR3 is TGCGCCAGCAGCCCTTTAAAGGGTTTCCGGGACACTAACACTGAAGCTTTCTTT.

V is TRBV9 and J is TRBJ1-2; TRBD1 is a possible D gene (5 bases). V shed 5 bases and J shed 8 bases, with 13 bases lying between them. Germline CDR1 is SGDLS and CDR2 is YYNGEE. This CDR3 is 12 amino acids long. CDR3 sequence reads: CASSQAGSGYTF. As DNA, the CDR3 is TGTGCCAGCAGTCAAGCAGGGTCGGGCTACACCTTC.

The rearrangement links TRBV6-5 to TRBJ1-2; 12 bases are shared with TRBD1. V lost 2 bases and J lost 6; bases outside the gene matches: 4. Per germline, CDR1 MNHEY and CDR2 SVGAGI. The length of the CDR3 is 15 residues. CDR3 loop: CASSYGGTGGNGYTF. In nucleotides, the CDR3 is TGTGCCAGCAGTTACGGGGGGACAGGGGGCAATGGCTACACCTTC.

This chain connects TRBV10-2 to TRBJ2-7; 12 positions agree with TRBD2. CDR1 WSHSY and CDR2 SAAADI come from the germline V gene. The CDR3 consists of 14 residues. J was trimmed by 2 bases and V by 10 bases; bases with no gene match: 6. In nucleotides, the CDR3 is TGCGCCACGGGACTAGCGGGCCGCCCCTACGAGCAGTACTTC. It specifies CATGLAGRPYEQYF.

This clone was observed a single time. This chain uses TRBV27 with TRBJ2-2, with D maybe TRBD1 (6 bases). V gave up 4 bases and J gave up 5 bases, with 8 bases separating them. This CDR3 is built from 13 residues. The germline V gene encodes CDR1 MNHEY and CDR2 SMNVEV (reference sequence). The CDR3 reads CASSYRETGELFF. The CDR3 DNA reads TGTGCCAGCAGTTACAGGGAAACCGGGGAGCTGTTTTTT.

The CDR3 region has the DNA TGCGCCAGCAGCCGGACAGGAGACTCCTATAATTCACCCCTCCACTTT. Protein product: CASSRTGDSYNSPLHF. V gene TRBV4-1 combines with J gene TRBJ1-6, with TRBD1 matching 7 bases. Germline lookup yields CDR1 MGHRA and CDR2 YSYEKL. J gave up 0 bases and V 4 bases, and 3 bases lay outside the gene matches. The CDR3 length is 16 residues.

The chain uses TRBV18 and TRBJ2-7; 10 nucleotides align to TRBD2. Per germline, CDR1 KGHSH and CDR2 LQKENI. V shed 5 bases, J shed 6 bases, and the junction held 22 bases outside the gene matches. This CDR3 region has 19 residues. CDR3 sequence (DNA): TGTGCCAGCTCAATTCTAGCGGGAGTTCCCCTTTCACCTCCTGCCGAGCAGTACTTC. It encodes CASSILAGVPLSPPAEQYF.